This TCR beta chain was captured by sequencing in a study of blood T cells in healthy people across ages. Then a second PCR, running roughly 7 to 11 cycles, was carried out with a sample-barcoded 5' primer and a J-beta primer mix. TCRdb used MiXCR to reprocess the 5' RACE reads, holding one entry per CDR3 protein. This sample has fewer than 950,000 distinct CDR3 sequences, with 30% to 45% found just once. The CDR3 totals 12 residues. Trimming cost V 7 bases and J 7 bases, with 17 bases left between them. CDR1 is SQVTM, CDR2 ANQGSEA, per germline. The sequencing sample was made of blood. The receptor was derived from a man younger than 30 in good health. The chain employs TRBV29-1 and TRBJ2-7; a weak D match, TRBD1 (6 bases). CDR3: CSAPTGANEQYF. CDR3 nucleotides: TGCAGCGCCCCGACAGGCGCTAATGAGCAGTACTTC.